This TCR beta chain was captured by sequencing in a study of T-cell reconstitution after alpha-beta-depleted transplantation in children (TCRdb year 2016). About the investigation overall: T-cell immune reconstitution after TCRalphabeta/CD19-depleted allogeneic hematopoietic cell transplantation in children was quantitatively tracked in the study by means of TCR repertoire profiling.

V is trimmed back by 1 base and J by 2 bases, and the junction contains 2 bases that no gene match accounts for. The germline V gene (reference sequence) yields DFQATT for CDR1 and SNEGSKA for CDR2. Spanning cysteine to phenylalanine, the CDR3 consists of 15 amino acids. Just CDR3 DNA is preserved here, 45 bases in frame from base 1. As to this clonotype: Which antigen it targets is not known. No base qualities exist here, and no much larger clone lies one base off it.

The receptor library was made with PCR. Sequencing used an Illumina HiSeq 2500. To normalize quantification of the TCRbeta repertoire, the TCR libraries were built with molecular barcoding that relied on unique molecular identifiers. The public reads were run again by TCRdb, first through fastp at Q25 and then through MiXCR, and only productive beta chains were kept. Identical CDR3 protein sequences are pooled into one entry, listed with their most common genes and DNA. In this sample the table shows 330,000 or so distinct CDR3 sequences, approximately 10% of which occur a single time. The top ten hold 2% to 2.5% of the sample.

The clonotype was recovered from a human donor who donated a stem cell graft to a child with acute lymphoblastic leukemia. Sample: PBMCs from the stem cell graft donor, taken from the stem cell graft. This sequence uses TRBV20-1 and TRBJ2-1; 10 junctional bases match TRBD1. The CDR3 region: CSARGTGGPYNEQFF. The DNA sequence is as follows: TGCAGTGCTAGAGGGACAGGGGGTCCCTACAATGAGCAGTTCTTC.